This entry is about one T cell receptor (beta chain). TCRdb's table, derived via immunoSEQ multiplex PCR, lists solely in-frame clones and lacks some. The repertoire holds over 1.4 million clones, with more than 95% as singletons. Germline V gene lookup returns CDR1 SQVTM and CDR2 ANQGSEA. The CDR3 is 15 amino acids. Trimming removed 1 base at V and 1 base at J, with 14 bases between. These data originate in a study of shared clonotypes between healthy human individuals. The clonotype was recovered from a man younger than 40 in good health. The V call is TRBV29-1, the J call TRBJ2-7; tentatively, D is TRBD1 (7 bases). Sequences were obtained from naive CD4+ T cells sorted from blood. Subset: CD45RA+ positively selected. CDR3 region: CSVEGVPGGSYEQYF. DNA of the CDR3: TGCAGCGTTGAAGGGGTTCCAGGGGGGTCCTACGAGCAGTACTTC.